Listed below are T cell receptor beta chains from one sample, sequenced in a study of blood T cells in healthy people across ages. TCRdb re-analysed the 5' RACE reads in MiXCR, keeping a single row per CDR3 protein. Found here are 730,000 or so distinct CDR3 sequences, roughly 43% of them singletons; the top ten hold around 30%. Sequencing was done on a sample of blood. These receptors originate from a man aged 80 or over in good health. Both conserved end residues are trimmed from each CDR3.

>TRBV15|TRBJ2-1
ATSRAGSYNEQF
>TRBV7-2|TRBJ1-2
ASSLITTGRYGYT
>TRBV10-3|TRBJ2-3
AISESGRTDTQY
>TRBV9|TRBJ2-5
ASSVRGTGSYNEQY
>TRBV20-1|TRBJ2-5
SASPEGETQY
>TRBV29-1|TRBJ2-5
SSGASGQETQY
>TRBV2|TRBJ2-5
ASRQTPPGQGQETQY
>TRBV5-6|TRBJ1-1
ASSKPGLMNTEAF
>TRBV7-3|TRBJ1-2
ASSLDANVNYGYT
>TRBV28|TRBJ2-7
ASSHYNEQY
>TRBV7-3|TRBJ2-7
ASSLSPTSVYEQY
>TRBV18|TRBJ2-7
ASSPGYLSYEQY
>TRBV20-1|TRBJ2-5
SARGNTVQETQY
>TRBV19|TRBJ1-2
ASSIDHTARRAYGYT
>TRBV6-6|TRBJ2-1
ASSYASGEYNEQF
>TRBV14|TRBJ2-1
ASSQVPMEQF
>TRBV20-1|TRBJ2-3
SARGEGGDTQY
>TRBV20-1|.
SIWGQGIYEQY
>TRBV20-1|TRBJ2-5
SAEGGEETQY
>TRBV5-1|TRBJ2-7
ASSLAGTFYEQY
>TRBV10-3|TRBJ2-5
AISESQGRQETQY
>TRBV24-1|TRBJ2-1
ATSDKRGQKYNEQF